This T cell receptor (beta chain) was found in a study of T cell responses to AZD1222 COVID-19 vaccine. Findings of the study overall: The donor group comprised mostly white British people and more females; the analysis possibly underestimated clonal diversity. Two doses of AZD1222 preceded a rise in Spike-specific TCR breadth and depth. In the spike-specific TCR repertoire, nearly half reportedly target unmutated variant regions. Spike-spanning, vaccine-associated CD4 TCRs were dominant at 160-218 and 743-854.

Some clones are missing from TCRdb's copy, which holds only in-frame ones; the method was immunoSEQ multiplex PCR. The table lists roughly 66,000 clones, more than 70% of them singletons, with 4.5% to 5% in the top ten. This CDR3 is built from 14 residues. The V gene lost 4 bases and the J gene lost 0 bases, with 9 bases spanning the gap. Germline lookup yields CDR1 SGHRS and CDR2 YFSETQ. As regards this clone: Its target is not known. The sample has other DNA sequences that encode this CDR3 too.

The chain links TRBV5-1 to TRBJ2-3, with D perhaps assigned TRBD1 or TRBD2 (5 bases each). The input for sequencing was peripheral blood, taken 28 days after the second dose of the MenACWY control vaccine. This clonotype was obtained from an adult who received the MenACWY meningococcal vaccine as a control. CDR3 loop: CASSLGDSTDTQYF. CDR3 bases: TGCGCCAGCAGCCTGGGGGACAGCACAGATACGCAGTATTTT. The complete variable domain, with remaining parts taken from reference TRBV5-1 and TRBJ2-3, reads KAGVTQTPRYLIKTRGQQVTLSCSPISGHRSVSWYQQTPGQGLQFLFEYFSETQRNKGNFPGRFSGRQFSNSRSEMNVSTLELGDSALYLCASSLGDSTDTQYFGPGTRLTVL.